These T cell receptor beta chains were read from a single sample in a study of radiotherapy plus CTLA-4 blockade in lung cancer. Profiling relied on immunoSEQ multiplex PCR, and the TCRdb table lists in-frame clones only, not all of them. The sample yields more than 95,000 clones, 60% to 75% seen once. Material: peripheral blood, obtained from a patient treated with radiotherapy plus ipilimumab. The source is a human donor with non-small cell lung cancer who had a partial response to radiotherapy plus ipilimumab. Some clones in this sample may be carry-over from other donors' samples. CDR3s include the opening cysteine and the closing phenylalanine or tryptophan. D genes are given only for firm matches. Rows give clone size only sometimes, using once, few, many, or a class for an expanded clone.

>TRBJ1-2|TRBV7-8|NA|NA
TGTGCCAGCAGCTTAGATGGGGGGGACTATGGCTACACCTTC
CASSLDGGDYGYTF
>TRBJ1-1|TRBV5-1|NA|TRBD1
TGCGCCAGCAGCTTACAGGGGGCAGGCACTGAAGCTTTCTTT
CASSLQGAGTEAFF
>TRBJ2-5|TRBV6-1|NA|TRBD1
TGTGCCAGCACCCCGGGACAGGGGAAGTCGGCCCAGTACTTC
CASTPGQGKSAQYF
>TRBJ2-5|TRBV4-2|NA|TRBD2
TGTGCCAGCAGCCGAACTGGACTAGGTGGGGAGACCCAGTACTTC
CASSRTGLGGETQYF
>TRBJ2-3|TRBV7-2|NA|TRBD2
TGTGCCAGCAGCTTACGGGGGGGCCGCACAGATACGCAGTATTTT
CASSLRGGRTDTQYF
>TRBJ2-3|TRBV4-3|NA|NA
TGCGCCAGCGGAACAGGGGATACGCAGTATTTT
CASGTGDTQYF
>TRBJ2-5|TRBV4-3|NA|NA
TGCGCCAGCAGCCAAAATTATCGAGAGACCCAGTACTTC
CASSQNYRETQYF
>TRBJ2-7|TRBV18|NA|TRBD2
TGTGCCAGCTCACTCGGGACTAGCGGGACCTACGAGCAGTACTTC
CASSLGTSGTYEQYF
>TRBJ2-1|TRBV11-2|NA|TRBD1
TGTGCCAGCAGCTTAAATTCCGGGACAGGGAGATTTAATGAGCAGTTCTTC
CASSLNSGTGRFNEQFF
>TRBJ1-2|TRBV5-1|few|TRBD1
TGCGCCAGCAGCCCCGACAGGGGCTATGGCTACACCTTC
CASSPDRGYGYTF
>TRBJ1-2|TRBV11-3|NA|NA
TGTGCCAGCAGCTCCCAGGGCATGGGATCGGCGAGCTACACCTTC
CASSSQGMGSASYTF
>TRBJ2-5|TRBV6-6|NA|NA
TGTGCCAGCAGTTACGGACCAGTCCCGGGACAAGAGACCCAGTACTTC
CASSYGPVPGQETQYF
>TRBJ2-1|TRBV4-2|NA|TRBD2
TGTGCCAGCAGCCAAGCCCCTAGCGGGAGGGCCGAGTACTACAATGAGCAGTTCTTC
CASSQAPSGRAEYYNEQFF
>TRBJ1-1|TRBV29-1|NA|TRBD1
TGCAGCGTCTCAGGGGGCAGGGGCACTGAAGCTTTCTTT
CSVSGGRGTEAFF
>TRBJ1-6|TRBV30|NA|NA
TGTGCCTGGAGCGTAGAGAATTCACCCCTCCACTTT
CAWSVENSPLHF
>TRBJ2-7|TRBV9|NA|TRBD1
TGTGCCAGCAGCGGGACAGGGGGCGCCTACGAGCAGTACTTC
CASSGTGGAYEQYF
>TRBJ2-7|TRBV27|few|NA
TGTGCCAGCAGTTTGTTCGCAGGGTCGGAGCAGTACTTC
CASSLFAGSEQYF
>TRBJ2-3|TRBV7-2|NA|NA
TGTGCCAGCAGTCCCCAGCGAGGAAATACGCAGTATTTT
CASSPQRGNTQYF
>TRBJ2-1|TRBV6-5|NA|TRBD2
TGTGCCAGCAGCGTGGGGGGGTCCTACAATGAGCAGTTCTTC
CASSVGGSYNEQFF
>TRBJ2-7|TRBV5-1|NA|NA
TGTGCCAGCAGCCGGTCAGGGGAGCAGTACTTC
CASSRSGEQYF
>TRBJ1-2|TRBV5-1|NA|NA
TGCGCCAGCACCCCTGACGGGGGGGCCTATGGCTACACCTTC
CASTPDGGAYGYTF
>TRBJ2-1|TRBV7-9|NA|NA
TGTGCCAGCAGCTACACAGGGTATGAGCAGTTCTTC
CASSYTGYEQFF
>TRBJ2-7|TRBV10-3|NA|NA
TGTGCCATCAGTGAGTTCAGCGGCGGCTACGAGCAGTACTTC
CAISEFSGGYEQYF
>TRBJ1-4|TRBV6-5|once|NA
TGTGCCAGCAGTTACAGGCAGGGAGGTGAAAAACTGTTTTTT
CASSYRQGGEKLFF
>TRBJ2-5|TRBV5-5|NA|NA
TGTGCCAGCAGCTTGAACAGGGTAACCCAAGAGACCCAGTACTTC
CASSLNRVTQETQYF
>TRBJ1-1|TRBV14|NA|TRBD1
TGTGCCAGCAGCCGGAAACAGGGGGAAGCTTTCTTT
CASSRKQGEAFF
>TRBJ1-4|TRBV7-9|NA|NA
TGTGCCAGCAGCCCGAGCGGGGATGGAAATGAAAAACTGTTTTTT
CASSPSGDGNEKLFF